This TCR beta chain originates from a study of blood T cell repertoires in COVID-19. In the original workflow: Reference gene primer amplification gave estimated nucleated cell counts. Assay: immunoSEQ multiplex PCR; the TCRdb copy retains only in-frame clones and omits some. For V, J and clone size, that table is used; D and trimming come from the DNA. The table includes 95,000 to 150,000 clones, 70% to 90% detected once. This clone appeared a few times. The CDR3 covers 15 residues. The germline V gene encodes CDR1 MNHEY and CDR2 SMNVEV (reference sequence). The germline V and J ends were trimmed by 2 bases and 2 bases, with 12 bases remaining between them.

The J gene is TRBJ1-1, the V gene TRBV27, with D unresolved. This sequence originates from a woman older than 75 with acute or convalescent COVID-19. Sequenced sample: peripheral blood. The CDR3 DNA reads TGTGCCAGCAGTTTAAGCGGAAGGATAAACACTGAAGCTTTCTTT. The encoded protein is CASSLSGRINTEAFF.